This T cell receptor beta chain was recorded in a study of a mutant IDH1 vaccine in newly diagnosed glioma. In the study overall: Mean patient age was around 40 years; approximately 62% were male and around 40% female. Pretreatment consisted of radiotherapy, temozolomide, or both, with most receiving both.

The study, taken as a whole, reports: In about 93% of patients, immune responses induced by the vaccine occurred.

Profiling relied on immunoSEQ multiplex PCR, and the TCRdb table lists in-frame clones only, not all of them. The data show approximately 25,000 clones, about 92% seen once. Comments on this clone: Its cognate antigen is unknown.

The time point denotes: baseline, week 1 (first vaccination visit). Stated treatment: pre-vaccination baseline after standard-of-care therapy. New WHO grade 3 or 4 astrocytomas that were IDH1-mutant and ATRX-lost occurred in the donors. The germline gives CDR1 KGHSH, CDR2 LQKENI. Trimming shortened V by 1 base and J by 7 bases, and 17 bases separated the two germline ends. This CDR3 is built from 15 residues. The chain is built from TRBV18 and TRBJ2-7; D is ambiguous. This specimen was PBMCs, taken from a glioma patient treated with radiotherapy, temozolomide or both. This TCR was sampled from a man aged 40-55 years with glioma. CDR3 bases: TGTGCCAGCTCACCACGCGAGTTCATGCCCGGGGAGCAGTACTTC. Translating gives CASSPREFMPGEQYF.